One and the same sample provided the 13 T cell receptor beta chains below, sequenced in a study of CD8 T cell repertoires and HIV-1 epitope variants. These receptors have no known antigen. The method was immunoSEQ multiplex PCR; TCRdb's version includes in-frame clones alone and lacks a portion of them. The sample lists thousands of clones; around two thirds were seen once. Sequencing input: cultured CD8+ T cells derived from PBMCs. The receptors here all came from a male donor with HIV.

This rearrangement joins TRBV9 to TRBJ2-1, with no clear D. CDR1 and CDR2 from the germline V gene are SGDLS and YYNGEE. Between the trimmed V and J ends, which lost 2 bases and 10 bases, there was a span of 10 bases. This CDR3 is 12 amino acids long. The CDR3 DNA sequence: TGTGCCAGCAGCGTGAACTCAGGAGAGCAGTTCTTC. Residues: CASSVNSGEQFF.

The CDR3: CASSLSQAGGHNEQFF. CDR3 DNA: TGTGCCAGTAGTCTTTCCCAAGCGGGAGGGCACAATGAGCAGTTCTTC. V and J are TRBV19 and TRBJ2-1, with 10 bases fitting TRBD2. The germline CDR1 and CDR2 sequences are LNHDA and SQIVND (reference sequence). The CDR3 covers 16 residues. V shed 5 bases and J 5 bases; nucleotides not matched to a gene: 9.

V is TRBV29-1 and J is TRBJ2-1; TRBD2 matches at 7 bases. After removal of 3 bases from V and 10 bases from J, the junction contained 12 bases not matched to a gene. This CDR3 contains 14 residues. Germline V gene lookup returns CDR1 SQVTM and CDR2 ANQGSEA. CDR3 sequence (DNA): TGCAGCGTTGAGGGAGGGAGGGCCATTGGCGAGCAGTTCTTC. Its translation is CSVEGGRAIGEQFF.

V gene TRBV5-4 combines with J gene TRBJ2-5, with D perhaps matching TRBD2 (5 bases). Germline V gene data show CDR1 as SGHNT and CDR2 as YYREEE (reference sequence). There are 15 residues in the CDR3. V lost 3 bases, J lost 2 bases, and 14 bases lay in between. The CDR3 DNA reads TGTGCCAGCAGCTCCGCCGGGATAGATCAAGAGACCCAGTACTTC. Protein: CASSSAGIDQETQYF.

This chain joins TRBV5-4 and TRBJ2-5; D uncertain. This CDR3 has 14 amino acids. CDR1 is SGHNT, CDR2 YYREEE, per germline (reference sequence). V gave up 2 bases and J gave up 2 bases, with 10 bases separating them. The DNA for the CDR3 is TGTGCCAGCAGCTTCCTAACACCTCAAGAGACCCAGTACTTC. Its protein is CASSFLTPQETQYF.

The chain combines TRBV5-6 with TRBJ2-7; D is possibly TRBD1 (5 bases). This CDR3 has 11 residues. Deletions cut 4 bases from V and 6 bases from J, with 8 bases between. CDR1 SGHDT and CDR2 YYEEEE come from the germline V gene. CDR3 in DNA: TGTGCCAGCAGCGAGCAGGGCGAGCAGTACTTC. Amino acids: CASSEQGEQYF.

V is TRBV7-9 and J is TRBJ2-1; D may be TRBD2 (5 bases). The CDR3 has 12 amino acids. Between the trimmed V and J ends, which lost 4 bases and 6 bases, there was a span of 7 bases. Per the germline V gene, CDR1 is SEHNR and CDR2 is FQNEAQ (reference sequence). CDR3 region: CASSSGSNEQFF. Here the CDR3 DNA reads TGTGCCAGCAGCTCGGGGTCCAATGAGCAGTTCTTC. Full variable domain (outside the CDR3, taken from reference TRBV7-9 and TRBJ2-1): DTGVSQNPRHKITKRGQNVTFRCDPISEHNRLYWYRQTLGQGPEFLTYFQNEAQLEKSRLLSDRFSAERPKGSFSTLEIQRTEQGDSAMYLCASSSGSNEQFFGPGTRLTVL.

The CDR3, as DNA: TGTGCCACCAGCAGGTCCCGTGGGACAGATGAAGCTTTCTTT. Protein sequence: CATSRSRGTDEAFF. This chain links TRBV15 with TRBJ1-1, with 7 bases that match TRBD1. V lost 3 bases to trimming and J lost 7 bases; unmatched junction nucleotides: 8. Looked up from germline, CDR1 is LNHNV and CDR2 is YYDKDF (reference sequence). The CDR3 is 14 residues long.

The DNA of the CDR3 is TGTGCCAGCAGCGGACTAGCGGGAGCCGGGGAGCTGTTTTTT. This sequence encodes CASSGLAGAGELFF. V gene TRBV6-1 combines with J gene TRBJ2-2; 13 bases map to TRBD2. The CDR3 extends over 14 amino acids. Germline CDR1 reads MNHNS; CDR2 reads SASEGT. After removal of 6 bases from V and 6 bases from J, the junction contained 1 base not matched to a gene.

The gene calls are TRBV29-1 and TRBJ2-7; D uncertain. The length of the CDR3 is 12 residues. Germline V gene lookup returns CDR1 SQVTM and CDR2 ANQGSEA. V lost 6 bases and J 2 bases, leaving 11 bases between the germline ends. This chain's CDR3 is CSVLDGPYEQYF. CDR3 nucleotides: TGCAGCGTACTCGACGGGCCCTACGAGCAGTACTTC.

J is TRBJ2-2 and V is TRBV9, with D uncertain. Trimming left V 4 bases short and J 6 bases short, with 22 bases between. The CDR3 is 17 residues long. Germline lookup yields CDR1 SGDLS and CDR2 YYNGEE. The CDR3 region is CASSPQTSSPLSGELFF. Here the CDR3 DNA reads TGTGCCAGCAGCCCTCAAACGAGCAGTCCTTTGTCCGGGGAGCTGTTTTTT.

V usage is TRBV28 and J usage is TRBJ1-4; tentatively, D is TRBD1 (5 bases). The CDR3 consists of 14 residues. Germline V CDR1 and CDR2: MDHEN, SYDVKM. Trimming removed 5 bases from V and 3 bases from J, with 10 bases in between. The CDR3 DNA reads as TGTGCCAGCAGTGGGGACGGAGCTAATGAAAAACTGTTTTTT. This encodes CASSGDGANEKLFF.

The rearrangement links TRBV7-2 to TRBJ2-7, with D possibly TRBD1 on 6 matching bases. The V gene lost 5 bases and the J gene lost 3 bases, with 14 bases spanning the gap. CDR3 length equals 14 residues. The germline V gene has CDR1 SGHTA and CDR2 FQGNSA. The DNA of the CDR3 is TGTGCCAGCAGCCCCCGGGACACCCACTACGAGCAGTACTTC. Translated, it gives CASSPRDTHYEQYF.